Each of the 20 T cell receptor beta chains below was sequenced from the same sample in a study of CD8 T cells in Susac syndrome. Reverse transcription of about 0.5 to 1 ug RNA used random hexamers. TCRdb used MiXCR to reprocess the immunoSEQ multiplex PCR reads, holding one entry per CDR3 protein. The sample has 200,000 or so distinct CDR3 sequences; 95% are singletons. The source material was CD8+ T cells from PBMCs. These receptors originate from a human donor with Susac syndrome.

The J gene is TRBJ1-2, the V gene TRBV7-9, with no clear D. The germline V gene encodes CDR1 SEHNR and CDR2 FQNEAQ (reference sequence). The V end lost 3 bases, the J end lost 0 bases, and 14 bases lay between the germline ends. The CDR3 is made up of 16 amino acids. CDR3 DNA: TGTGCCAGCAGCTTCGCTTACACCACAGCTAACTATGGCTACACCTTC. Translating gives CASSFAYTTANYGYTF.

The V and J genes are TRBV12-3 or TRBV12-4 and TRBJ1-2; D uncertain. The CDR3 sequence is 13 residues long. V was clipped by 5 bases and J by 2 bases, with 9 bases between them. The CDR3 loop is CASSPAQNYGYTF. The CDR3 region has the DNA TGTGCCAGCAGTCCGGCACAAAACTATGGCTACACCTTC.

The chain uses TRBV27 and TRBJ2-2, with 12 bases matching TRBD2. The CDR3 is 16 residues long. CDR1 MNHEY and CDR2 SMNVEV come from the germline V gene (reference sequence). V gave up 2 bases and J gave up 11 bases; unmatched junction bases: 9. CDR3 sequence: CASSLRLAGAARELFF. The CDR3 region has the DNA TGTGCCAGCAGTTTAAGACTAGCGGGAGCCGCGAGAGAGCTGTTTTTT.

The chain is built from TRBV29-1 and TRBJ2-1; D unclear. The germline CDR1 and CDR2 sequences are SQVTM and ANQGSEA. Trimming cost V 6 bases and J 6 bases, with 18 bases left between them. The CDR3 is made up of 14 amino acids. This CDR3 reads CSVLPLGGVNEQFF. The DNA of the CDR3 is TGCAGCGTATTACCCTTGGGTGGGGTCAATGAGCAGTTCTTC.

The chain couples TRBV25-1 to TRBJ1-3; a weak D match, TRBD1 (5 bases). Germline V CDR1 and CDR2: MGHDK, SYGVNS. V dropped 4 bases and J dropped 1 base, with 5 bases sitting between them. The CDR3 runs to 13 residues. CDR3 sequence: CASSGQSGNTIYF. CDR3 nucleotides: TGTGCCAGCAGTGGACAGTCTGGAAACACCATATATTTT. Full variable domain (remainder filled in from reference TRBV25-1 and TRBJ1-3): EADIYQTPRYLVIGTGKKITLECSQTMGHDKMYWYQQDPGMELHLIHYSYGVNSTEKGDLSSESTVSRIRTEHFPLTLESARPSHTSQYLCASSGQSGNTIYFGEGSWLTVV.

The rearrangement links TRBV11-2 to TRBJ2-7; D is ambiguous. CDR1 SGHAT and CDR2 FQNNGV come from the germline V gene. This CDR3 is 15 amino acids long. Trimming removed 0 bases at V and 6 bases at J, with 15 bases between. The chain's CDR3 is CASSLEGFFSREQYF. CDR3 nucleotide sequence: TGTGCCAGCAGCTTAGAAGGCTTTTTCTCTCGCGAGCAGTACTTC.

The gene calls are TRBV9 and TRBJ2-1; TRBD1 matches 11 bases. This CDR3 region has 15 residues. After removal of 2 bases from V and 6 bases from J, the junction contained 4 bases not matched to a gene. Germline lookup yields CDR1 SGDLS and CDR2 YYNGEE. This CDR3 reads CASSVQGTGGNEQFF. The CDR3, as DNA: TGTGCCAGCAGCGTCCAGGGGACAGGGGGCAATGAGCAGTTCTTC.

The CDR3 DNA follows: TGTGCCAGCAAAAGGGCCCCCCCCAGGGGACCCTACAATGAGCAGTTCTTC. This codes for CASKRAPPRGPYNEQFF. This chain uses TRBV27 with TRBJ2-1; possibly TRBD1 for D (6 bases). Germline V lookup: CDR1 MNHEY, CDR2 SMNVEV (reference sequence). Trimming left V 7 bases short and J 2 bases short, with 21 bases between. CDR3 length: 17 residues.

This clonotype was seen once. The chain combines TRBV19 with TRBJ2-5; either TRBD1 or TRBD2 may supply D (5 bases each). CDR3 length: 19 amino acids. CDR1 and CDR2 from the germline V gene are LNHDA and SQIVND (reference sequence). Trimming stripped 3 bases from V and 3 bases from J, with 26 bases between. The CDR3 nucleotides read TGTGCCAGTAGTATCGTCCTCACAGGATTAATGGAGGTGGAAGAGACCCAGTACTTC. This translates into CASSIVLTGLMEVEETQYF.

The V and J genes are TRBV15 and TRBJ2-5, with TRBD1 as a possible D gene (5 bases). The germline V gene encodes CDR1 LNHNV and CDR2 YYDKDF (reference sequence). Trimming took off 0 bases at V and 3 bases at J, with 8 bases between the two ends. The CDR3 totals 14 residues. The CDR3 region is CATSRDLGEETQYF. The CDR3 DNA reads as TGTGCCACCAGCAGAGATTTAGGGGAAGAGACCCAGTACTTC.

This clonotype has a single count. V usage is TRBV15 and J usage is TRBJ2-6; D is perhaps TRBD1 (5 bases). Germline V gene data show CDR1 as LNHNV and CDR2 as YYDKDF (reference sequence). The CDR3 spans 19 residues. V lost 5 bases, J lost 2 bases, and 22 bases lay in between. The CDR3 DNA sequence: TGTGCCACCAGCCAAGAAGTTCAGGGCTCATGGACTGGGGCCAACGTCCTGACTTTC. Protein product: CATSQEVQGSWTGANVLTF. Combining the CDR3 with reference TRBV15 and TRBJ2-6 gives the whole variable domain DAMVIQNPRYQVTQFGKPVTLSCSQTLNHNVMYWYQQKSSQAPKLLFHYYDKDFNNEADTPDNFQSRRPNTSFCFLDIRSPGLGDTAMYLCATSQEVQGSWTGANVLTFGAGSRLTVL.

CDR3 bases: TGTGCCAGCAGTTCTCACGACAACAGGGAAGAGACCCAGTACTTC. Translated: CASSSHDNREETQYF. The gene calls are TRBV27 and TRBJ2-5, with a weak D call TRBD1 (6 bases). The ends were cut back, 4 bases at V and 3 bases at J, with 15 bases in the middle. The CDR3 is 15 residues long. Germline-derived CDR1 and CDR2 are MNHEY and SMNVEV (reference sequence).

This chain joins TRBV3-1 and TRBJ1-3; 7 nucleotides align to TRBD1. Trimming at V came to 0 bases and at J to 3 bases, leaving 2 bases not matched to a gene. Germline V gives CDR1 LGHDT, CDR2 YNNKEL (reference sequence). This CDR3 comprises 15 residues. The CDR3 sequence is CASSQETGYGNTIYF. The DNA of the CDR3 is TGTGCCAGCAGCCAAGAGACAGGGTATGGAAACACCATATATTTT.

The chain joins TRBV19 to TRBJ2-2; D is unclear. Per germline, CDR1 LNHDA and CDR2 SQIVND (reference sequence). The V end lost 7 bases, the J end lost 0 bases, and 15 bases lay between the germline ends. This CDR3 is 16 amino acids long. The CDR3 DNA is TGTGCCAGTACCAAGGGTTCGAACCCGAACACCGGGGAGCTGTTTTTT. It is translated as CASTKGSNPNTGELFF.

The CDR3 reads CASSFEIQETQYF. The CDR3 DNA follows: TGTGCCAGCAGCTTCGAAATCCAAGAGACCCAGTACTTC. V is TRBV5-4 and J is TRBJ2-5; D is unresolved. CDR1 and CDR2 (germline): SGHNT, YYREEE (reference sequence). V gave up 2 bases and J gave up 1 base, with 6 bases separating them. This CDR3 region has 13 residues.

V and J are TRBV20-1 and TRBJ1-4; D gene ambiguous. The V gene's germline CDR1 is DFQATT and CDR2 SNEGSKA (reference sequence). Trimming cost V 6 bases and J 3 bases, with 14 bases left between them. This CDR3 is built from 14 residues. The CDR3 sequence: CSAQSGWANEKLFF. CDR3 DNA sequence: TGCAGTGCCCAGAGTGGTTGGGCTAATGAAAAACTGTTTTTT.

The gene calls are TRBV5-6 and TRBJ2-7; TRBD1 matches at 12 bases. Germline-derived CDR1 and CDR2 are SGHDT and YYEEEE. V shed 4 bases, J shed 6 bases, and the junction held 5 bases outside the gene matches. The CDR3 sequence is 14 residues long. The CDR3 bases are TGTGCCAGCAGCCACGGGACAGGGGGCAGCGAGCAGTACTTC. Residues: CASSHGTGGSEQYF.

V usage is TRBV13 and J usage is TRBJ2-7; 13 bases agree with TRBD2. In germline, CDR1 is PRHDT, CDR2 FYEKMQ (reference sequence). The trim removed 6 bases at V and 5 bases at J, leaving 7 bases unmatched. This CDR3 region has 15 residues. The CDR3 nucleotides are TGTGCCAGCAGTTCACTAGCGGGAGGGCCACACGAGCAGTACTTC. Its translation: CASSSLAGGPHEQYF. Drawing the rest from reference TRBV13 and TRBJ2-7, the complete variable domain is AAGVIQSPRHLIKEKRETATLKCYPIPRHDTVYWYQQGPGQDPQFLISFYEKMQSDKGSIPDRFSAQQFSDYHSELNMSSLELGDSALYFCASSSLAGGPHEQYFGPGTRLTVT.

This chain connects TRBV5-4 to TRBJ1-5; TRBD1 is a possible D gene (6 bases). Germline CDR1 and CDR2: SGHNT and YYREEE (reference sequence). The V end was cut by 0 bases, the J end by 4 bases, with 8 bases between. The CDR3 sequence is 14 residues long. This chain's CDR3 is CASSLGGTNQPQHF. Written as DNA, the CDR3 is TGTGCCAGCAGCTTGGGGGGGACAAATCAGCCCCAGCATTTT. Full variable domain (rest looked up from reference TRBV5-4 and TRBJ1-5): ETGVTQSPTHLIKTRGQQVTLRCSSQSGHNTVSWYQQALGQGPQFIFQYYREEENGRGNFPPRFSGLQFPNYSSELNVNALELDDSALYLCASSLGGTNQPQHFGDGTRLSIL.

The CDR3 region has the DNA TGCGCCAGCAGCCTCCACGGACTAGCGGGAGTCAATGAGCAGTTCTTC. Translation gives CASSLHGLAGVNEQFF. This chain uses TRBV4-1 with TRBJ2-1; 13 positions match TRBD2. Trimming cost V 4 bases and J 6 bases; bases outside gene matches: 6. This CDR3 spans 16 amino acids. From germline, CDR1 is MGHRA and CDR2 YSYEKL.